The clone carrying this TCR beta chain was seen many times. Antigen specificity is unknown. Sorted-subset replicate PCRs used around 0.2 ug DNA, approximately 33,000 T cell genomes. TCRdb's copy holds only in-frame clones and misses some; the assay was immunoSEQ multiplex PCR. The sample lists approximately 240,000 clones, about 69% occurring once. These data come from a study of shared clonotypes between healthy human individuals. Study-wide points: Owing to a small donor count, the genetic and exposure-history diversity represented was limited. Among non-shared clonotypes, generation probabilities were lower than among those shared by all four donors. A generally larger estimated richness was seen in naive subsets than in memory subsets.

The sequenced sample was memory CD4+ T cells sorted from blood. This sample's subset: CD45RA-negative fraction. The source of this sequence is a man aged 25 to 40 in good health.

For the CDR3, the DNA is TGTGCCAGCAGTTCTGTCCCCTTCTACGAGCAGTACTTC. This translates into CASSSVPFYEQYF. V gene TRBV28 combines with J gene TRBJ2-7, with D hard to call. Germline V lookup: CDR1 MDHEN, CDR2 SYDVKM. V gave up 4 bases and J gave up 3 bases, with 10 bases separating them. The CDR3 length is 13 residues.